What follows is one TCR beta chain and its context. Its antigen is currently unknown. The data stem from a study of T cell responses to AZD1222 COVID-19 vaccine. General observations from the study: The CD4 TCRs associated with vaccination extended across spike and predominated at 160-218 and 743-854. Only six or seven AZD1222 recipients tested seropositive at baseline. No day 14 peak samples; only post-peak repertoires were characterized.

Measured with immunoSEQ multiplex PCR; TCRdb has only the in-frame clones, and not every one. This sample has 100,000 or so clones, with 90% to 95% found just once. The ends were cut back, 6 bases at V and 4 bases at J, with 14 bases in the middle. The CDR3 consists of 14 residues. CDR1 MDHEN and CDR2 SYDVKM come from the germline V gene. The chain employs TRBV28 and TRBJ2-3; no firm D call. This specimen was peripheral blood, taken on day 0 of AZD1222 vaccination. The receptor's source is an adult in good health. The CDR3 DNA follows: TGTGCCAGCAGACCGGCCGGGTGGTCAGATACGCAGTATTTT. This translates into CASRPAGWSDTQYF.